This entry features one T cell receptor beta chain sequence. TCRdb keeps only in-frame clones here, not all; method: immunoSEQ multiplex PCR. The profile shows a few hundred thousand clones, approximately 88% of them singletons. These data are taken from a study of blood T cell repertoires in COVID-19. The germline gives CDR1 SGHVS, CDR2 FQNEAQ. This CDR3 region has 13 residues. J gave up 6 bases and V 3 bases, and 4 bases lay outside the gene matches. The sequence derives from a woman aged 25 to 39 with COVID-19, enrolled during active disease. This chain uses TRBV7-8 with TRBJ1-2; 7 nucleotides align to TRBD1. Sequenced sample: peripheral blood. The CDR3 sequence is CASSLTGMDGYTF. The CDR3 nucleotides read TGTGCCAGCAGCTTGACAGGGATGGATGGCTACACCTTC.